The entry below gives a single T cell receptor beta chain sequence along with its context. The data were obtained in a study of blood T cell repertoires in COVID-19. About the research overall: The analysed material was cDNA or gDNA that came from T cells, B-cell-depleted T cells, or PBMCs.

Assay used: immunoSEQ multiplex PCR; TCRdb lists only in-frame clones, some missing. Here the sample spans 240,000 or so clones, 86% being singletons. From germline, CDR1 is MNHEY and CDR2 SMNVEV (reference sequence). J was trimmed by 10 bases and V by 5 bases; bases with no gene match: 10. This CDR3 has 13 amino acids. Residents of about two dozen US areas, aged about 18 to 95 years, made up the participants. Membership in each cohort depended on participant-reported clinical history. This receptor was taken from a woman in her 50s who had recovered from COVID-19. Input material: PBMCs or T cells enriched from blood (not recorded which). The chain employs TRBV27 and TRBJ1-2; TRBD1 matches at 7 bases. The DNA of the CDR3 is TGTGCCAGCAGTCCGAAACAGGGGATGGACTACACCTTC. It specifies CASSPKQGMDYTF.